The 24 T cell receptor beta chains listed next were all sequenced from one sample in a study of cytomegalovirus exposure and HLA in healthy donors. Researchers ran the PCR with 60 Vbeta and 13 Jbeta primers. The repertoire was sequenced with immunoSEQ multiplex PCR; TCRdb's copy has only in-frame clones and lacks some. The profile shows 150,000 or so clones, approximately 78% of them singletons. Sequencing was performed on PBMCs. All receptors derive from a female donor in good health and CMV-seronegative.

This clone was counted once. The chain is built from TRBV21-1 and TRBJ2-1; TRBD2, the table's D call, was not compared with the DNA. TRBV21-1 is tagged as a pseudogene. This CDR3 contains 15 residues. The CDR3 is CASRPSGSGRDEQFF. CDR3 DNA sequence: TGTGCCAGCAGGCCTAGCGGGAGTGGGAGAGATGAGCAGTTCTTC.

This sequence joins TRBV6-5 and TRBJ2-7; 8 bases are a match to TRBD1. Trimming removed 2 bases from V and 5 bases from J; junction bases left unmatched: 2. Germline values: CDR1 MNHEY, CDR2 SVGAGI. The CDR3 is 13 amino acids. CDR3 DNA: TGTGCCAGCAGTTACGACAGGGGAAACGAGCAGTACTTC. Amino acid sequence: CASSYDRGNEQYF.

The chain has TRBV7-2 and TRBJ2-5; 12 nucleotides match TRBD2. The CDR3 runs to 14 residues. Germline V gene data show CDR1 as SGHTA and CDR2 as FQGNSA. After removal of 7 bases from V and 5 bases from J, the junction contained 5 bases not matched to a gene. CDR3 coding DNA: TGTGCCAGCACGACTAGCGGGAGTTCGGAGACCCAGTACTTC. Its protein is CASTTSGSSETQYF.

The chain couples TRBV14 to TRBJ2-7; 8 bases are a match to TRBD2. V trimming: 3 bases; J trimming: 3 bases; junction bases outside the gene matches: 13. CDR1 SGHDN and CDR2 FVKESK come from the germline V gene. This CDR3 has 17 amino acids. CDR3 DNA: TGTGCCAGCAGCCACGGAGTCGGCGGGGGGCGCAACTACGAGCAGTACTTC. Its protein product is CASSHGVGGGRNYEQYF. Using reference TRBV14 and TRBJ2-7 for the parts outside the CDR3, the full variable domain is EAGVTQFPSHSVIEKGQTVTLRCDPISGHDNLYWYRRVMGKEIKFLLHFVKESKQDESGMPNNRFLAERTGGTYSTLKVQPAELEDSGVYFCASSHGVGGGRNYEQYFGPGTRLTVT.

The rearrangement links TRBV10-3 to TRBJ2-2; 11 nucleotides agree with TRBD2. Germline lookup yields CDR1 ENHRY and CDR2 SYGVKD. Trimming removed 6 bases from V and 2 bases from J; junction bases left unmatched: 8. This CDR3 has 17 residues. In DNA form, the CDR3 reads TGTGCCATCAGAAACACCGGGACTAGCGGAAACACCGGGGAGCTGTTTTTT. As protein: CAIRNTGTSGNTGELFF.

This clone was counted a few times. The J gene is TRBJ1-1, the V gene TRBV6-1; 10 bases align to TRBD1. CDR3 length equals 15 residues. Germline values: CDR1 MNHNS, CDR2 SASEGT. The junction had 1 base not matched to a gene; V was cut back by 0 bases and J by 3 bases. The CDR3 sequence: CASSEAGTGDTEAFF. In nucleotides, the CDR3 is TGTGCCAGCAGTGAAGCTGGGACAGGGGACACTGAAGCTTTCTTT.

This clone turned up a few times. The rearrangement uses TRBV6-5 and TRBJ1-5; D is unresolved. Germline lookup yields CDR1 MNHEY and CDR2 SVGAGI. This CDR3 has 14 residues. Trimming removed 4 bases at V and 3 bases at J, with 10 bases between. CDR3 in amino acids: CASSSRLNNQPQHF. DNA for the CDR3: TGTGCCAGCAGTTCCCGTCTAAACAATCAGCCCCAGCATTTT.

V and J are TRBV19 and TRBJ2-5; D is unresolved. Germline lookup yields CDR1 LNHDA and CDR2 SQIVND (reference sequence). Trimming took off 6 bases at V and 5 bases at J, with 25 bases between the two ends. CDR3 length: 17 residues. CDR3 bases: TGTGCCAGTAGCGCCACCCCTCGCTGGGCGTATCGGGAGACCCAGTACTTC. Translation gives CASSATPRWAYRETQYF.

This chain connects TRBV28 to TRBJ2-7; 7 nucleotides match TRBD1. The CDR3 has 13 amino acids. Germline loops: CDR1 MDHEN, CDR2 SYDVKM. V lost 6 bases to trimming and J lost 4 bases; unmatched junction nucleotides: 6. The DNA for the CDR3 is TGTGCCAGCAGGCCGGGACAGCTATACGAGCAGTACTTC. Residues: CASRPGQLYEQYF.

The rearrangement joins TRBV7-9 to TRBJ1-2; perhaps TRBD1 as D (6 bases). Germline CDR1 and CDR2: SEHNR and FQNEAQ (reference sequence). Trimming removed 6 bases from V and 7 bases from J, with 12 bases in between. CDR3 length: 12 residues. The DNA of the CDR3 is TGTGCCAGCAGTCCTAACAGGGTTGGCTACACCTTC. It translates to CASSPNRVGYTF.

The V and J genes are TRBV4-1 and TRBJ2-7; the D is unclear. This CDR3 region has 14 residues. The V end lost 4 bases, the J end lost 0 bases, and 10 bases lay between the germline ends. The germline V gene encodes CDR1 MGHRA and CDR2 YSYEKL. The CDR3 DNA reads TGCGCCAGCAGCCCGACACCCAGCTCCTACGAGCAGTACTTC. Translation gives CASSPTPSSYEQYF.

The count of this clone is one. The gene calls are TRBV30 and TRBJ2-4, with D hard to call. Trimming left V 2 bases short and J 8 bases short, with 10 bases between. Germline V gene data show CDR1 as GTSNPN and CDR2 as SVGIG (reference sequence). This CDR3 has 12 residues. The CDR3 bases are TGTGCCTGGAGTTCGTCAGTTGACATTCAGTACTTC. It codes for CAWSSSVDIQYF.

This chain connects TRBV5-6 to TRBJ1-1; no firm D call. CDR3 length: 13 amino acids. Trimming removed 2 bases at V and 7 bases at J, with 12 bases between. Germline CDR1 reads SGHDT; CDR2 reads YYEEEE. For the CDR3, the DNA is TGTGCCAGCAGCTTCTTGTCGGAGGGTGAAGCTTTCTTT. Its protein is CASSFLSEGEAFF.

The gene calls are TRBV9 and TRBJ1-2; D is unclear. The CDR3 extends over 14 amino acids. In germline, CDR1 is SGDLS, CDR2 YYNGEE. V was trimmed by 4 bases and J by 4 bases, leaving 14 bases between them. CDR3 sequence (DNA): TGTGCCAGCAGCTCCCGCGGGTGGATCTATGGCTACACCTTC. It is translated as CASSSRGWIYGYTF.

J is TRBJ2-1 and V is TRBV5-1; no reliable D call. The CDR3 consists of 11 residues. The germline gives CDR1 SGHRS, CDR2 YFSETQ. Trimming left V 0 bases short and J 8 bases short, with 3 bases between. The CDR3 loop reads CASSLVDEQFF. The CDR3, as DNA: TGCGCCAGCAGCTTGGTCGATGAGCAGTTCTTC.

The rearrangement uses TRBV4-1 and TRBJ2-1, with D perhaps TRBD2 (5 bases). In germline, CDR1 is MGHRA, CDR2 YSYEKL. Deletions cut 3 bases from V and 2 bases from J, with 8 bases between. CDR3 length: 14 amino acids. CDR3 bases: TGCGCCAGCAGCCATCGGGGTACCTACAATGAGCAGTTCTTC. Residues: CASSHRGTYNEQFF.

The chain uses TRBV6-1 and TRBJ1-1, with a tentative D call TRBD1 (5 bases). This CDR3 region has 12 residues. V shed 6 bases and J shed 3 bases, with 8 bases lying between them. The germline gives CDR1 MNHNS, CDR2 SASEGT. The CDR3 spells CASRSGYTEAFF. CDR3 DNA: TGTGCCAGCAGGTCAGGGTACACTGAAGCTTTCTTT.

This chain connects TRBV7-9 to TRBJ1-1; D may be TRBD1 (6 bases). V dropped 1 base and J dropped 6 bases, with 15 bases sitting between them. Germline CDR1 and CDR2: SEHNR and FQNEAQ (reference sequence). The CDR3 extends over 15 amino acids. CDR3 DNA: TGTGCCAGCAGCTTAGAAAGGGCAGGGGTTGCTGAAGCTTTCTTT. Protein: CASSLERAGVAEAFF.

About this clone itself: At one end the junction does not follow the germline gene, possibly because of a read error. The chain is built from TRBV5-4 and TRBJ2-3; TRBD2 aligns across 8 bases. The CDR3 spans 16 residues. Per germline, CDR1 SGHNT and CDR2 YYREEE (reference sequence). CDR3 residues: CTSSSGSGSIMNTQYF. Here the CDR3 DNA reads TGTACCAGCAGCTCGGGGAGCGGGAGTATCATGAATACGCAGTATTTT.

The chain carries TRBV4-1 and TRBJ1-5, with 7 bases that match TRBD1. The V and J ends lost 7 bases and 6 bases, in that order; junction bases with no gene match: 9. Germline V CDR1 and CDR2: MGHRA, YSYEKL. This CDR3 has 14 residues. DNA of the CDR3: TGCGCCAGCACCCTTACAGGGGATGGTCAGCCCCAGCATTTT. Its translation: CASTLTGDGQPQHF.

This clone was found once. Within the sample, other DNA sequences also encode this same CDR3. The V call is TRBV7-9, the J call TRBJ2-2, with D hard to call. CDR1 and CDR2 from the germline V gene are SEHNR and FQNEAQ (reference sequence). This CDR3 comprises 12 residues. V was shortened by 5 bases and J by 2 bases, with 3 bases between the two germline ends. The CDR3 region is CASSHNTGELFF. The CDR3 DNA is TGTGCCAGCAGCCATAACACCGGGGAGCTGTTTTTT.

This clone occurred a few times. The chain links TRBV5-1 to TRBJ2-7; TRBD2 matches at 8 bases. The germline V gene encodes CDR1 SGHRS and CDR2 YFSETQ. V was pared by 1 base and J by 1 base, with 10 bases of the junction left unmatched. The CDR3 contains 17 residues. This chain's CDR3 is CASSLPTAGGWSYEQYF. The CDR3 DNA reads TGCGCCAGCAGCTTGCCCACGGCGGGAGGTTGGTCCTACGAGCAGTACTTC.

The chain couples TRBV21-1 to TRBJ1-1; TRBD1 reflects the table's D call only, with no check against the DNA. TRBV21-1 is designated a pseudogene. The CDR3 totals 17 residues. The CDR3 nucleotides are TGTGCCAGCAGCGGTCGGGGACAGGGGAGGACGAACACTGAAGCTTTCTTT. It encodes CASSGRGQGRTNTEAFF.

Here the CDR3 reads CASSLGALPSTNEKLFF. The DNA for the CDR3 is TGTGCCAGCAGCTTAGGGGCGCTTCCTTCAACTAATGAAAAACTGTTTTTT. The chain carries TRBV7-9 and TRBJ1-4; unclear D gene. Germline assignment: CDR1 SEHNR and CDR2 FQNEAQ (reference sequence). V dropped 1 base and J dropped 0 bases, with 12 bases sitting between them. The CDR3 length is 17 residues.